The text below deals with one T cell receptor (beta chain). Antigen unknown. This specimen belongs to a study of cytomegalovirus exposure and HLA in healthy donors. Findings of the study overall: Presence/absence analyses supposed approximately even sequencing depth among donors. V segments that were indistinguishable, TRBV6-2 and TRBV6-3 among them, were omitted from analysis. In a later analysis, a missense DCLRE1C variant was linked to TCR beta V- and J-gene trimming.

This PCR relied on a set of 60 Vbeta primers and 13 Jbeta primers. TCRdb keeps only in-frame clones here, not all; method: immunoSEQ multiplex PCR. The table includes 150,000 or so clones, 75% to 85% detected once. With 8 bases clipped from V and 11 bases from J, the junction kept 14 bases outside the gene matches. Germline V gene sequence: CDR1 SEHNR, CDR2 FQNEAQ (reference sequence). The CDR3 is 14 residues long. This clonotype originated in a man in his fifties or sixties in good health and CMV-seropositive. This chain links TRBV7-9 with TRBJ1-1; 10 bases are shared with TRBD1. Sample: PBMCs. The CDR3 here is CASFGTGELIGAFF. Written as DNA, the CDR3 is TGTGCCAGCTTTGGGACAGGGGAATTGATAGGGGCTTTCTTT.